This is a list of T cell receptor beta chains from one sample in a study of CD8 T cells in Susac syndrome. TCRdb re-analysed the immunoSEQ multiplex PCR reads in MiXCR, keeping a single row per CDR3 protein. The profile shows under 550,000 distinct CDR3 sequences, approximately 85% of them singletons. The material sequenced was CD8+ T cells from PBMCs. The origin of the receptors is a human donor with multiple sclerosis. The CDR3 runs from the conserved cysteine through the conserved F or W. D genes are given only for firm matches. Not every row has a clone size; where given, it reads once, few, many or a size class.

j_gene | d_gene | abundance | v_gene | CDR3nt | CDR3aa
TRBJ1-4 | TRBD1 | . | TRBV5-1 | TGCGCCAGCAGCTTGGTCTCGACAGGGGCTCATGAAAAACTGTTTTTT | CASSLVSTGAHEKLFF
TRBJ2-1 | TRBD1 | . | TRBV5-4 | TGTGCCAGCAGCTTTGGACAGGAAGTGTCGAATGAGCAGTTCTTC | CASSFGQEVSNEQFF
TRBJ2-2 | . | . | TRBV27 | TGTGCCAGCACCTCACCGGGCCCGAACCGAGAGCTGTTTTTT | CASTSPGPNRELFF
TRBJ2-7 | . | . | TRBV29-1 | TGCAGCGTCCCCATAACAGGGTTAGGAGAGCAGTACTTC | CSVPITGLGEQYF
TRBJ2-2 | . | . | TRBV20-1 | TGCAGTGCTAGAATGGGCCCCCGGGACTCGAACACCGGGGAGCTGTTTTTT | CSARMGPRDSNTGELFF
TRBJ1-1 | . | . | TRBV27 | TGTGCCAGCAGTTTACGGGGATTCCTGAACACTGAAGCTTTCTTT | CASSLRGFLNTEAFF
TRBJ1-1 | . | . | TRBV18 | TGTGCCAGCTCACCTCCGGCAGGCGGACTCACTGAAGCTTTCTTT | CASSPPAGGLTEAFF
TRBJ1-2 | TRBD1 | . | TRBV5-1 | TGCGCCAGCACCTTTAGGCAGGGGGCCGATGGCTACACCTTC | CASTFRQGADGYTF
TRBJ1-4 | . | . | TRBV18 | TGTGCCAGCTCACCAGAGAGAGAGTCCACGCAAAGGGATGAAAAACTGTTTTTT | CASSPERESTQRDEKLFF
TRBJ2-1 | TRBD2 | . | TRBV5-1 | TGCGCCAGCAACGGACTAGCGGGATACAATGAGCAGTTCTTC | CASNGLAGYNEQFF
TRBJ2-7 | . | . | TRBV27 | TGTGCCAGCAGTTTTACTTATGGGGGGACCGAGCAGTACTTC | CASSFTYGGTEQYF
TRBJ2-2 | TRBD2 | . | TRBV29-1 | TGCAGCGTTGAGGCGGGAGTAGGTGTCGCCGGGGAGCTGTTTTTT | CSVEAGVGVAGELFF
TRBJ2-2 | TRBD1 | . | TRBV10-3 | TGTGCCATCAGTGAGAGGGGACAGGGGGCTACCGGGGAGCTGTTTTTT | CAISERGQGATGELFF
TRBJ2-7 | TRBD2 | . | TRBV20-1 | TGCAGTGCTTCACGACTAGCGGAGACCTACGAGCAGTACTTC | CSASRLAETYEQYF
TRBJ2-1 | TRBD2 | . | TRBV6-1 | TGTGCCAGCAGTGGGCGCGTGACGGGAGGGCCATACAATGAGCAGTTCTTC | CASSGRVTGGPYNEQFF
TRBJ2-3 | TRBD2 | . | TRBV28 | TGTGCCAGCAGTAAGCTCAGCGTAGCGGGAGCCGGAGATACGCAGTATTTT | CASSKLSVAGAGDTQYF
TRBJ2-1 | TRBD2 | . | TRBV27 | TGTGCCAGCATCTTGGGGGGGAGTTCGTTCTTC | CASILGGSSFF
TRBJ1-3 | . | . | TRBV30 | TGTGCCTGGAGTGTACTGGGAAGCTCTGGAAACACCATATATTTT | CAWSVLGSSGNTIYF
TRBJ2-1 | TRBD2 | . | TRBV18 | TGTGCCAGCTCACCAGGGCTAGCGGGAGGACGGACCTACAATGAGCAGTTCTTC | CASSPGLAGGRTYNEQFF
TRBJ1-5 | . | . | TRBV20-1 | TGCAGTGCTAGAGATTCGGTCCTCAATCAGCCCCAGCATTTT | CSARDSVLNQPQHF
TRBJ1-2 | TRBD1 | once | TRBV7-4 | TGTGCCAGCAGCAACCGACAGGGAAATGGCTACACCTTC | CASSNRQGNGYTF
TRBJ2-2 | . | . | TRBV7-8 | TGTGCCAGCAGCTTAGTTGCGACAGCGAACACCGGGGAGCTGTTTTTT | CASSLVATANTGELFF
TRBJ1-5 | . | . | TRBV28 | TGTGCCAGCAGTTTACTCATCTCCTATCAGCCCCAGCATTTT | CASSLLISYQPQHF
TRBJ1-6 | . | once | TRBV12-3/TRBV12-4 | TGTGCCAGCAGTTTAGTAGGCGGGGTCGGCTCCTATAATTCACCCCTCCACTTT | CASSLVGGVGSYNSPLHF
TRBJ2-1 | TRBD2 | . | TRBV5-8 | TGTGCCAGCAACCCTTCTAGCGGGAGGAAAAATGAGCAGTTCTTC | CASNPSSGRKNEQFF
TRBJ2-2 | TRBD2 | once | TRBV2 | TGTGCCACCCAACCGGGACTAGAGAACACCGGGGAGCTGTTTTTT | CATQPGLENTGELFF
TRBJ1-3 | TRBD1 | . | TRBV13 | TGTGCCAGCAGCCCGTGGGACAGCTCTGGAAACACCATATATTTT | CASSPWDSSGNTIYF
TRBJ2-2 | TRBD1 | . | TRBV10-2 | TGCGCCAGCAGGGCTCTGGCAGGGGGGAACACCGGGGAGCTGTTTTTT | CASRALAGGNTGELFF
TRBJ1-1 | . | . | TRBV7-3 | TGTGCCAGCAGCCTGTCGGTCGCGGAGAACACTGAAGCTTTCTTT | CASSLSVAENTEAFF
TRBJ2-7 | TRBD1 | once | TRBV27 | TGTGCCAGCAGTTTATCGGGACAGAGGTCCCCTTCCTACGAGCAGTACTTC | CASSLSGQRSPSYEQYF
TRBJ2-7 | TRBD2 | few | TRBV28 | TGTGCCAGCAGTTTAACGGGAGGGCCCTACGAGCAGTACTTC | CASSLTGGPYEQYF
TRBJ2-7 | TRBD1 | . | TRBV4-1 | TGCGCCAGCAGCCTCCGAGGACAGGGGTACGAGCAGCACTTC | CASSLRGQGYEQHF
TRBJ2-7 | TRBD2 | . | TRBV6-5 | TGTGCCAGCAGCCCCGGACGGGGGACTAGTTACGAGCAGTACTTC | CASSPGRGTSYEQYF
TRBJ2-5 | . | . | TRBV12-3/TRBV12-4 | TGTGCCAGCAGTTTTGAGAGGGACCGTTACCAAGAGACCCAGTACTTC | CASSFERDRYQETQYF
TRBJ2-3 | . | . | TRBV27 | TGTGCCAGCAGTTCCCCGCGGGACCCAGATACGCAGTATTTT | CASSSPRDPDTQYF
TRBJ2-6 | TRBD1 | . | TRBV7-3 | TGTGCCAGCAGCTCATGGGACAGGGGAACCAAAACCTCTGGGGCCAACGTCCTGACTTTC | CASSSWDRGTKTSGANVLTF
TRBJ1-6 | . | . | TRBV6-5 | TGTGCCAGCAGTTTCCTCGGGGGTGCTTCACCCCTCCACTTT | CASSFLGGASPLHF
TRBJ1-3 | . | . | TRBV19 | TGTGCCAGTACCTTGGTACCCGGGGCTGGAAACACCATATATTTT | CASTLVPGAGNTIYF
TRBJ1-5 | TRBD1 | . | TRBV6-1 | TGTGCCAGCTACCCCAGGCAGGGGGAGGGCAATCAGCCCCAGCATTTT | CASYPRQGEGNQPQHF
TRBJ2-3 | TRBD1 | . | TRBV5-1 | TGCGCCAGCAGCTTGGAGGGGAACGACAGGGACACAGATACGCAGTATTTT | CASSLEGNDRDTDTQYF
TRBJ1-2 | . | . | TRBV4-1 | TGCGCCAGCAGCCAAGTTACGGGGGCCTATGGCTACACCTTC | CASSQVTGAYGYTF
TRBJ2-6 | . | . | TRBV27 | TGTGCCAGCAGACTAGACTTATCTGGGGCCAACGTCCTGACTTTC | CASRLDLSGANVLTF
TRBJ1-2 | TRBD1 | once | TRBV11-2 | TGTGCCAGCCACCCCCAGGACAGGGGCTATGGCTACACCTTC | CASHPQDRGYGYTF
TRBJ1-1 | . | once | TRBV4-1 | TGCGCCAGCAGCCTTCAGGGTGCTGAAGCTTTCTTT | CASSLQGAEAFF
TRBJ2-3 | TRBD1 | once | TRBV19 | TGTGCCAGTGGGACAGTCACAGATACGCAGTATTTT | CASGTVTDTQYF
TRBJ2-1 | . | . | TRBV19 | TGTGCCAGTAGTCCCGACCCTTACAATGAGCAGTTCTTC | CASSPDPYNEQFF
TRBJ2-7 | TRBD1 | . | TRBV27 | TGTGCCAGCAGTTCCCCCCTGGAGACAGGGTCCGACGAGCAGTACTTC | CASSSPLETGSDEQYF
TRBJ2-1 | TRBD2 | . | TRBV3-1 | TGTGCCAGCAGCCTCGGGACTAGCGGGGGGGCGTGGGGCAATGAGCAGTTCTTC | CASSLGTSGGAWGNEQFF
TRBJ2-5 | . | . | TRBV4-1 | TGCGCCAGCAGCCAAGATCTGTTCGGGGAGGAGACCCAGTACTTC | CASSQDLFGEETQYF
TRBJ1-3 | TRBD1 | . | TRBV15 | TGTGCCACCAGCTTGACAGGGGGCGAAGGAAACACCATATATTTT | CATSLTGGEGNTIYF
TRBJ2-1 | TRBD2 | . | TRBV27 | TGTGCCAGCAGGGGACTAGCGGGAGCCCCATACAATGAGCAGTTCTTC | CASRGLAGAPYNEQFF
TRBJ2-5 | TRBD2 | . | TRBV4-1 | TGCGCCAGCAGCCAGGAGACTAGCGGGGGGCTAGAGACCCAGTACTTC | CASSQETSGGLETQYF
TRBJ2-1 | TRBD2 | once | TRBV19 | TGTGCCAGTAGTATACTAGCGGGAGGGATAATGAACATCAATGAGCAGTTCTTC | CASSILAGGIMNINEQFF
TRBJ2-7 | . | . | TRBV18 | TGTGCCAGCTCAAACACAGACTACCCCTACGAGCAGTACTTC | CASSNTDYPYEQYF